Each of the 21 T cell receptor beta chains below was sequenced from the same sample in a study of cytomegalovirus exposure and HLA in healthy donors. TCRdb's copy holds only in-frame clones and misses some; the assay was immunoSEQ multiplex PCR. The table has 60,000 or so clones, just under 95% seen once; the top ten hold approximately 2.1%. The sequenced sample consisted of PBMCs. The receptor source for this set is a man aged 18 to 30 in good health and CMV-seronegative.

The chain employs TRBV7-6 and TRBJ2-1, with D possibly being TRBD2 (5 bases). CDR3 size: 16 residues. V was trimmed by 1 base and J by 2 bases, leaving 12 bases between them. The V gene's germline CDR1 is SGHVS and CDR2 FNYEAQ. The CDR3 protein is CASSLDGERTYNEQFF. As DNA, the CDR3 is TGTGCCAGCAGCTTAGACGGGGAAAGGACCTACAATGAGCAGTTCTTC.

The J gene is TRBJ2-3, the V gene TRBV5-1, with a possible D match to TRBD1 (6 bases). The CDR3 runs to 12 residues. Per the germline V gene, CDR1 is SGHRS and CDR2 is YFSETQ. The V end was cut by 6 bases, the J end by 4 bases, with 9 bases between. The CDR3 nucleotides are TGCGCCAGCAAACAGGGACCAGATACGCAGTATTTT. It specifies CASKQGPDTQYF.

The chain employs TRBV6-5 and TRBJ1-4, with 9 nucleotides matching TRBD1. The germline CDR1 and CDR2 sequences are MNHEY and SVGAGI. The CDR3 is 15 residues long. Trimming took 4 bases from V and 8 from J; bases not matched to a gene: 8. CDR3 residues: CASSWDREIAEKLFF. The CDR3 DNA sequence: TGTGCCAGCAGTTGGGACAGGGAGATTGCGGAAAAACTGTTTTTT.

CDR3 amino acids: CASSFNDRDSYGYTF. The CDR3, as DNA: TGTGCCAGCAGTTTCAACGACAGGGATAGCTATGGCTACACCTTC. The rearrangement links TRBV6-5 to TRBJ1-2; 7 nucleotides agree with TRBD1. Germline trimming cut 4 bases from V and 4 bases from J; bases unmatched to any gene: 9. The CDR3 length is 15 residues. Looked up from germline, CDR1 is MNHEY and CDR2 is SVGAGI.

The V and J genes are TRBV7-9 and TRBJ2-7, with 10 positions matching TRBD1. The V gene's germline CDR1 is SEHNR and CDR2 FQNEAQ (reference sequence). J was trimmed by 3 bases and V by 3 bases; bases with no gene match: 5. The CDR3 is 15 residues long. This chain's CDR3 is CASSLDGTGVYEQYF. Written as DNA, the CDR3 is TGTGCCAGCAGCTTGGATGGGACAGGGGTCTACGAGCAGTACTTC.

The V call is TRBV11-3, the J call TRBJ2-5; 7 bases align to TRBD1. The CDR3 contains 14 residues. V lost 3 bases and J lost 4; bases outside the gene matches: 5. Per germline, CDR1 SGHNT and CDR2 YENEEA. CDR3 in DNA: TGTGCCAGCAGCTTCCAACAGGGGAGAGAGACCCAGTACTTC. This codes for CASSFQQGRETQYF.

The chain uses TRBV19 and TRBJ1-1, with D unclear. CDR1 is LNHDA and CDR2 is SQIVND in the germline V gene (reference sequence). Trimming stripped 2 bases from V and 2 bases from J, with 9 bases between. The CDR3 extends over 14 amino acids. CDR3 region: CASSITVANTEAFF. The DNA for the CDR3 is TGTGCCAGTAGTATAACCGTGGCTAACACTGAAGCTTTCTTT.

The V and J genes are TRBV9 and TRBJ1-3; no clear D gene. Germline values: CDR1 SGDLS, CDR2 YYNGEE. The CDR3 runs 15 residues. V lost 0 bases to trimming and J lost 2 bases, with 9 bases between them. This chain's CDR3 is CASSVGLTAGNTIYF. The CDR3 nucleotides are TGTGCCAGCAGCGTAGGTCTCACGGCTGGAAACACCATATATTTT.

The chain is built from TRBV19 and TRBJ2-7; tentatively, D is TRBD2 (5 bases). This CDR3 has 13 residues. The germline gives CDR1 LNHDA, CDR2 SQIVND (reference sequence). Trimming shortened V by 3 bases and J by 0 bases, and 6 bases separated the two germline ends. CDR3 loop: CASSMRDSYEQYF. For the CDR3, the DNA is TGTGCCAGTAGTATGAGGGACTCCTACGAGCAGTACTTC. Looking up the rest from reference TRBV19 and TRBJ2-7 gives the full variable domain: DGGITQSPKYLFRKEGQNVTLSCEQNLNHDAMYWYRQDPGQGLRLIYYSQIVNDFQKGDIAEGYSVSREKKESFPLTVTSAQKNPTAFYLCASSMRDSYEQYFGPGTRLTVT.

The chain employs TRBV7-2 and TRBJ1-1, with D hard to call. The germline gives CDR1 SGHTA, CDR2 FQGNSA. The CDR3 contains 12 residues. V shed 5 bases and J shed 3 bases, with 7 bases lying between them. The CDR3 DNA is TGTGCCAGCAGCGCGGATCACACTGAAGCTTTCTTT. It codes for CASSADHTEAFF.

This rearrangement joins TRBV18 to TRBJ2-1, with TRBD2 matching over 11 bases. Germline V lookup: CDR1 KGHSH, CDR2 LQKENI. The length of the CDR3 is 15 residues. Trimming took 3 bases from V and 2 from J; bases not matched to a gene: 0. CDR3 sequence (DNA): TGTGCCAGCTCACCTAGCGGGAGGGCCTACAATGAGCAGTTCTTC. Its protein product is CASSPSGRAYNEQFF.

CDR3: CSVEVSGEGTEAFF. CDR3 DNA sequence: TGCAGCGTTGAAGTCTCGGGGGAGGGCACTGAAGCTTTCTTT. This sequence joins TRBV29-1 and TRBJ1-1; D might be TRBD1 (5 bases). This CDR3 contains 14 residues. Germline loops: CDR1 SQVTM, CDR2 ANQGSEA. V gave up 1 base and J gave up 4 bases, with 13 bases separating them.

The chain's CDR3 is CASSSERQGRAYF. The CDR3 DNA is TGTGCCAGCAGTTCCGAGAGACAGGGGAGGGCGTACTTC. The chain recombines TRBV6-1 with TRBJ2-7; D perhaps matches TRBD1 (8 bases). The CDR3 contains 13 residues. V lost 5 bases and J 12 bases, leaving 20 bases between the germline ends. Germline values: CDR1 MNHNS, CDR2 SASEGT.

This clone was detected once. This specimen includes other DNA sequences encoding the same CDR3. The chain carries TRBV6-5 and TRBJ1-1; TRBD1 might be the D (5 bases). Germline CDR1 and CDR2: MNHEY and SVGAGI. This CDR3 is built from 13 residues. V lost 4 bases to trimming and J lost 0 bases, with 6 bases between them. The chain's CDR3 is CASSLGVNTEAFF. CDR3 in DNA: TGTGCCAGCAGTTTAGGGGTGAACACTGAAGCTTTCTTT.

V gene TRBV18 combines with J gene TRBJ2-7; 10 bases line up with TRBD1. Trimming removed 3 bases from V and 5 bases from J; junction bases left unmatched: 1. The length of the CDR3 is 13 residues. Looked up from germline, CDR1 is KGHSH and CDR2 is LQKENI. The CDR3 coding sequence is TGTGCCAGCTCACCTGGACAGGGGGACGAGCAGTACTTC. This gives the protein CASSPGQGDEQYF.

In its sample, this clone was seen once. The rearrangement links TRBV4-1 to TRBJ1-1; TRBD1 might be the D (6 bases). Germline V gene data show CDR1 as MGHRA and CDR2 as YSYEKL. Deletions cut 1 base from V and 1 base from J, with 13 bases between. The CDR3 is made up of 16 amino acids. This CDR3 is CASSQVDSRPNTEAFF. In DNA form, the CDR3 reads TGCGCCAGCAGCCAAGTGGACAGCAGACCGAACACTGAAGCTTTCTTT.

The chain couples TRBV5-1 to TRBJ2-1, with 8 bases identical to TRBD2. The CDR3 is made up of 16 amino acids. Germline V lookup: CDR1 SGHRS, CDR2 YFSETQ. J was trimmed by 10 bases and V by 5 bases; bases with no gene match: 17. The CDR3 DNA reads TGCGCCAGCAGTCCCGGTCCCATGGGAGCGGGAGTAGAGCAGTTCTTC. It translates to CASSPGPMGAGVEQFF.

The rearrangement links TRBV13 to TRBJ2-2, with D possibly matching TRBD2 (6 bases). The CDR3 is made up of 13 amino acids. The germline V gene encodes CDR1 PRHDT and CDR2 FYEKMQ (reference sequence). V was pared by 7 bases and J by 6 bases, with 12 bases between. The CDR3 spells CASNFGGPGELFF. In DNA form, the CDR3 reads TGTGCCAGCAATTTCGGAGGGCCCGGGGAGCTGTTTTTT.

The J gene is TRBJ1-5, the V gene TRBV6-1; D remains unclear. This CDR3 comprises 13 residues. With 5 bases removed from V and 0 bases from J, the gap between germline ends came to 5 bases. Germline CDR1 reads MNHNS; CDR2 reads SASEGT. The CDR3 DNA is TGTGCCAGCAGTACATATAGCAATCAGCCCCAGCATTTT. This codes for CASSTYSNQPQHF.

The rearrangement uses TRBV27 and TRBJ2-3; possible D gene TRBD2, 5 bases. Germline CDR1 and CDR2: MNHEY and SMNVEV (reference sequence). V lost 5 bases to trimming and J lost 3 bases, with 9 bases between them. This CDR3 has 13 amino acids. The CDR3 nucleotides are TGTGCCAGCAGTCCGGGGATAACAGATACGCAGTATTTT. Translated: CASSPGITDTQYF.

The chain couples TRBV10-1 to TRBJ2-3; tentative D call: TRBD1 (5 bases). CDR1 is WNHNN and CDR2 is SYGVQD in the germline V gene (reference sequence). The CDR3 runs to 14 residues. V was cut by 2 bases and J by 2 bases, with 8 bases left in between. This CDR3 reads CASSEDSITDTQYF. Here the CDR3 DNA reads TGCGCCAGCAGTGAGGACAGTATCACAGATACGCAGTATTTT.